These 27 T cell receptor beta chains share one sample of origin, sequenced in a study of Graves' ophthalmopathy and Graves' hyperthyroidism. Investigators amplified TCR beta CDR3 regions from RNA transcripts. Second-round multiplex PCR came after first-round RT-PCR with HTBI primers. In TCRdb, the multiplex PCR reads were re-called with MiXCR into one record per CDR3 protein. The sample consists of some 410,000 distinct CDR3 sequences, around a fifth of them appearing once. The sample was peripheral blood. The origin of the receptors is a woman under 30 with stable Graves' hyperthyroidism.

This clonotype was seen at least ten times. The chain uses TRBV28 and TRBJ1-5; D remains ambiguous. Germline-derived CDR1 and CDR2 are MDHEN and SYDVKM. V lost 5 bases and J lost 1, with 3 bases in between. This CDR3 is 12 amino acids long. The chain's CDR3 is CASSVSNQPQHF. The CDR3 DNA is TGTGCCAGCAGTGTAAGCAATCAGCCCCAGCATTTT.

This clonotype was observed a handful of times. The rearrangement joins TRBV11-1 to TRBJ1-2; 7 bases align to TRBD1. This CDR3 is built from 16 residues. Looked up from germline, CDR1 is SGHAT and CDR2 is FQDESV (reference sequence). V dropped 5 bases and J dropped 3; count of bases not matched to a gene: 12. Here the CDR3 reads CASSHTGQGVHYGYTF. In nucleotides, the CDR3 is TGTGCCAGCAGCCATACAGGGCAGGGGGTTCACTATGGCTACACCTTC.

This chain uses TRBV2 with TRBJ2-5; TRBD1 or TRBD2 may be the D gene (5 bases each). The CDR3 totals 14 residues. The germline V gene encodes CDR1 SNHLY and CDR2 FYNNEI. Trimming removed 3 bases at V and 7 bases at J, with 15 bases between. The CDR3 DNA follows: TGTGCCAGCAGTGACCAGGGCCGGGGCGCGACCCAGTACTTC. Its translation is CASSDQGRGATQYF.

This clonotype was counted ten times or more. The chain links TRBV30 to TRBJ1-5; D not resolved. CDR1 and CDR2 (germline): GTSNPN, SVGIG (reference sequence). V was shortened by 0 bases and J by 3 bases, with 9 bases between the two germline ends. There are 14 residues in the CDR3. The CDR3: CAWSVGQLNQPQHF. In DNA, the CDR3 is TGTGCCTGGAGTGTAGGGCAGCTCAATCAGCCCCAGCATTTT.

Many counts were recorded for this clonotype. V gene TRBV29-1 combines with J gene TRBJ1-1, with 9 bases matching TRBD1. The V gene's germline CDR1 is SQVTM and CDR2 ANQGSEA. The CDR3 is 15 amino acids. In DNA, the CDR3 is TGCAGTGTGAGCCCCCGGGACAGGGTGAACACTGAAGCTTTCTTT. This encodes CSVSPRDRVNTEAFF.

This sequence joins TRBV7-2 and TRBJ2-7; the D call may be TRBD1 or TRBD2 (5 bases each). V was cut by 1 base and J by 11 bases, with 15 bases left in between. The CDR3 covers 13 residues. The germline V gene has CDR1 SGHTA and CDR2 FQGNSA. The CDR3 reads CASSLDLGVGKYF. In DNA, the CDR3 is TGTGCCAGCAGCTTAGATCTGGGGGTCGGGAAGTACTTC. The variable domain in full, with the rest retrieved from reference TRBV7-2 and TRBJ2-7, is GAGVSQSPSNKVTEKGKDVELRCDPISGHTALYWYRQSLGQGLEFLIYFQGNSAPDKSGLPSDRFSAERTGGSVSTLTIQRTQQEDSAVYLCASSLDLGVGKYFGPGTRLTVT.

This clonotype was picked up many times. The chain carries TRBV6-1 and TRBJ1-2; maybe TRBD1 (6 bases). Germline values: CDR1 MNHNS, CDR2 SASEGT. The CDR3 length is 13 residues. Trimming stripped 1 base from V and 7 bases from J, with 10 bases between. The CDR3 DNA reads TGTGCCAGCAGTGAAGGGACAGTATTTGGCTACACCTTC. Translated: CASSEGTVFGYTF.

This clonotype has a count of ten or more. The CDR3 sequence is CASSLAGRTYEQYF. The CDR3 DNA reads TGTGCCAGCAGCTTAGCAGGCAGAACCTACGAGCAGTACTTC. The V gene is TRBV7-2, the J gene TRBJ2-7; D is ambiguous. The CDR3 length is 14 residues. Germline V lookup: CDR1 SGHTA, CDR2 FQGNSA. Trimming cost V 0 bases and J 2 bases, with 8 bases left between them.

The chain employs TRBV19 and TRBJ1-1, with no clear D. Trimming took 3 bases from V and 2 from J, leaving 16 bases between them. Germline CDR1 LNHDA, CDR2 SQIVND (reference sequence). The CDR3 runs to 16 residues. The CDR3 region is CASSISGANSNTEAFF. In nucleotides, the CDR3 is TGTGCCAGTAGTATCAGTGGTGCAAATTCAAACACTGAAGCTTTCTTT.

Ten or more counts support this clonotype. This rearrangement joins TRBV20-1 to TRBJ2-7; D unresolved. The length of the CDR3 is 12 residues. Germline V gene lookup returns CDR1 DFQATT and CDR2 SNEGSKA (reference sequence). V shed 6 bases and J shed 3 bases, with 12 bases lying between them. CDR3 region: CSAGRVFYEQYF. CDR3 nucleotide sequence: TGCAGTGCCGGTAGGGTTTTCTACGAGCAGTACTTC.

This clonotype was found many times. V and J are TRBV25-1 and TRBJ2-2, with 7 bases aligning to TRBD2. The CDR3 is made up of 15 amino acids. V dropped 3 bases and J dropped 8; count of bases not matched to a gene: 9. CDR1 is MGHDK and CDR2 is SYGVNS in the germline V gene. The CDR3 loop reads CASSDPLTGRGELFF. CDR3 bases: TGTGCCAGCAGTGACCCCCTAACCGGGAGGGGGGAGCTGTTTTTT.

In regard to this clonotype: A single base separates this from a much larger clone, so it may be a read error. The chain links TRBV6-5 to TRBJ2-1, with D maybe TRBD1 (5 bases). Trimming shortened V by 4 bases and J by 6 bases, and 13 bases separated the two germline ends. This CDR3 has 14 residues. From germline, CDR1 is MNHEY and CDR2 SVGAGI. This CDR3 reads CASSSQGLFNEQFF. The CDR3 DNA is TGTGCCAGCAGTTCTCAGGGCTTATTCAATGAGCAGTTCTTC.

This clonotype was counted ten times or more. The V call is TRBV20-1, the J call TRBJ2-5, with D possibly matching TRBD2 (6 bases). The CDR3 totals 11 residues. The germline V gene encodes CDR1 DFQATT and CDR2 SNEGSKA (reference sequence). This chain's CDR3 is CSRGFQETQYF. In DNA, the CDR3 is TGCAGCCGGGGGTTCCAAGAGACCCAGTACTTC.

This chain links TRBV27 with TRBJ2-2, with D unclear. This CDR3 region has 13 residues. Trimming cost V 3 bases and J 6 bases, with 8 bases left between them. Looked up from germline, CDR1 is MNHEY and CDR2 is SMNVEV (reference sequence). The CDR3 protein is CASSFRLAGELFF. CDR3 nucleotides: TGTGCCAGCAGTTTTCGTTTGGCCGGGGAGCTGTTTTTT.

The rearrangement links TRBV6-1 to TRBJ1-1, with D possibly matching TRBD1 (6 bases). Germline assignment: CDR1 MNHNS and CDR2 SASEGT. The CDR3 extends over 12 amino acids. Trimming removed 7 bases from V and 6 bases from J, with 12 bases in between. The chain's CDR3 is CASTGVVSEAFF. In DNA form, the CDR3 reads TGTGCCAGCACAGGGGTGGTCTCTGAAGCTTTCTTT.

In this sample, this clonotype turned up many times. The chain couples TRBV6-5 to TRBJ1-1; D not resolved. This CDR3 has 14 residues. Germline lookup yields CDR1 MNHEY and CDR2 SVGAGI. V was trimmed by 4 bases and J by 0 bases, leaving 9 bases between them. The DNA for the CDR3 is TGTGCCAGCAGTTCCTTTGCGGTGAACACTGAAGCTTTCTTT. Its translation is CASSSFAVNTEAFF.

The sample holds many counts of this clonotype. J is TRBJ1-5 and V is TRBV7-9; a possible D gene is TRBD1 (5 bases). Trimming left V 5 bases short and J 2 bases short, with 13 bases between. Per germline, CDR1 SEHNR and CDR2 FQNEAQ (reference sequence). The CDR3 covers 15 residues. CDR3 protein: CASSQPGDGNQPQHF. DNA of the CDR3: TGTGCCAGCAGCCAACCGGGGGACGGCAATCAGCCCCAGCATTTT. Complete variable domain (other parts from reference TRBV7-9 and TRBJ1-5): DTGVSQNPRHKITKRGQNVTFRCDPISEHNRLYWYRQTLGQGPEFLTYFQNEAQLEKSRLLSDRFSAERPKGSFSTLEIQRTEQGDSAMYLCASSQPGDGNQPQHFGDGTRLSIL.

This clonotype was counted at least ten times. The chain couples TRBV27 to TRBJ2-5; no definite D call. Trimming pared 6 bases from V and 8 bases from J, leaving 13 bases between. This CDR3 is 12 amino acids long. Germline lookup yields CDR1 MNHEY and CDR2 SMNVEV (reference sequence). In DNA form, the CDR3 reads TGTGCCAGCAGCTATCGGACGGGTACCCAGTACTTC. Translation: CASSYRTGTQYF.

This clonotype was recorded many times. The gene calls are TRBV7-2 and TRBJ1-3; D not certain. This CDR3 is built from 12 residues. V lost 2 bases and J 11 bases, leaving 10 bases between the germline ends. Germline V gene data show CDR1 as SGHTA and CDR2 as FQGNSA. The CDR3 loop is CASSLQGNAIYF. CDR3 coding DNA: TGTGCCAGCAGCTTACAAGGCAACGCCATATATTTT.

A note on this clonotype: A much more abundant neighbour one base away suggests this may be a read error. This chain joins TRBV10-3 and TRBJ2-5; possibly TRBD1 or TRBD2 for D (5 bases each). The CDR3 consists of 15 residues. Germline CDR1 and CDR2: ENHRY and SYGVKD. The CDR3 here is CAIGDPGAISETQYF. The DNA for the CDR3 is TGTGCCATCGGTGATCCCGGGGCCATCTCTGAGACCCAGTACTTC.

The sample holds many counts of this clonotype. V and J are TRBV20-1 and TRBJ1-2; D ambiguous. Germline CDR1 and CDR2: DFQATT and SNEGSKA (reference sequence). Trimming took off 0 bases at V and 4 bases at J, with 12 bases between the two ends. This CDR3 spans 14 amino acids. CDR3 sequence reads: CSARDRGDGYGYTF. CDR3 DNA: TGCAGTGCTAGAGATCGGGGAGACGGCTATGGCTACACCTTC.

This clonotype was recorded a few times. V and J are TRBV11-1 and TRBJ1-2; 9 positions agree with TRBD1. The CDR3 is made up of 16 amino acids. The V gene's germline CDR1 is SGHAT and CDR2 FQDESV (reference sequence). With V trimmed by 0 bases and J by 6 bases, 8 bases remained unmatched. This chain's CDR3 is CASSLALWTGENGYTF. CDR3 DNA sequence: TGTGCCAGCAGCTTAGCCCTCTGGACAGGGGAAAATGGCTACACCTTC.

This clonotype was observed at least ten times. The rearrangement joins TRBV6-5 to TRBJ1-1; no clear D gene. CDR1 and CDR2 (germline): MNHEY, SVGAGI. V shed 4 bases and J shed 3 bases, with 15 bases lying between them. The CDR3 extends over 15 amino acids. This chain's CDR3 is CASSSRLEGHTEAFF. Here the CDR3 DNA reads TGTGCCAGCAGTTCCCGGTTGGAGGGTCACACTGAAGCTTTCTTT.

Many counts were recorded for this clonotype. Here the CDR3 reads CASSRDWSQETQYF. CDR3 sequence (DNA): TGTGCCAGCAGTCGGGACTGGTCACAAGAGACCCAGTACTTC. The rearrangement joins TRBV12-3 or TRBV12-4 to TRBJ2-5; a possible D gene is TRBD2 (6 bases). Trimming removed 5 bases at V and 2 bases at J, with 12 bases between. This CDR3 comprises 14 residues.

At least ten counts were recorded for this clonotype. The chain couples TRBV12-3 or TRBV12-4 to TRBJ2-5, with 14 bases that match TRBD2. This CDR3 has 16 residues. Unmatched junction bases numbered 7, after V lost 4 bases and J lost 6 bases. CDR3 region: CASSSGTSGRLKTQYF. CDR3 coding DNA: TGTGCCAGCAGTTCTGGGACTAGCGGGAGATTGAAGACCCAGTACTTC.

The chain carries TRBV30 and TRBJ1-5; a possible D gene is TRBD1 (5 bases). Germline lookup yields CDR1 GTSNPN and CDR2 SVGIG (reference sequence). The CDR3 covers 12 residues. Trimming shortened V by 4 bases and J by 2 bases, and 6 bases separated the two germline ends. CDR3 protein: CAWKQGNQPQHF. CDR3 nucleotides: TGTGCCTGGAAACAGGGCAATCAGCCCCAGCATTTT.

The J gene is TRBJ1-5, the V gene TRBV3-1; maybe TRBD1 (5 bases). Germline-derived CDR1 and CDR2 are LGHDT and YNNKEL (reference sequence). This CDR3 contains 19 residues. V was pared by 3 bases and J by 0 bases, with 21 bases between. The CDR3 sequence: CASSHRPGLGPYSNQPQHF. Written as DNA, the CDR3 is TGTGCCAGCAGCCACCGCCCGGGACTCGGACCATATAGCAATCAGCCCCAGCATTTT.